Below are 19 T cell receptor beta chains sequenced from a single sample in a study of identical twins (dated by TCRdb to 2015 to 2016). Libraries were prepared through 5' RACE. The sequencing machine was an Illumina HiSeq 2000. The raw public reads went through TCRdb reprocessing: fastp at Q25, MiXCR clone calling, in-frame beta chains kept. Each CDR3 protein appears once, grouped with its most common genes and DNA. The sample data list about 660,000 distinct CDR3 sequences, and more than 6.5% of these were observed just once. The ten largest clones capture approximately 0.94% of the sample. This sample also belongs to another study, concerning yellow fever vaccine responses in identical twins.

The sample taken for sequencing was PBMCs. Source of these receptors: a young woman in good health.

This chain joins TRBV3-1 and TRBJ2-2; tentative D call: TRBD2 (6 bases). Between the trimmed V and J ends, which lost 4 bases and 0 bases, there was a span of 6 bases. This CDR3 contains 14 residues. Germline V gene data show CDR1 as LGHDT and CDR2 as YNNKEL (reference sequence). As DNA, the CDR3 is TGTGCCAGCAGCCGGAGGGCGAACACCGGGGAGCTGTTTTTT. It encodes CASSRRANTGELFF.

The rearrangement joins TRBV6-1 to TRBJ2-5; D not certain. The CDR3 loop spans 10 amino acids. Germline V lookup: CDR1 MNHNS, CDR2 SASEGT. The V gene lost 7 bases and the J gene lost 5 bases, with 5 bases spanning the gap. The CDR3 DNA reads as TGTGCCAGCATTCAGGAGACCCAGTACTTC. Protein product: CASIQETQYF.

This clonotype was observed at least ten times. The V and J genes are TRBV6-5 and TRBJ2-5; D is perhaps TRBD1 or TRBD2 (6 bases each). Deletions cut 0 bases from V and 1 base from J, with 9 bases between. Germline lookup yields CDR1 MNHEY and CDR2 SVGAGI. The CDR3 length is 15 residues. The chain's CDR3 is CASSYSWGAQETQYF. The DNA for the CDR3 is TGTGCCAGCAGTTACTCCTGGGGGGCCCAAGAGACCCAGTACTTC.

Concerning this clonotype itself: One junction end does not reproduce the germline sequence, and a read error may be involved. The chain combines TRBV4-2 with TRBJ2-7; 10 nucleotides agree with TRBD2. This CDR3 is built from 15 residues. CDR1 LGHNA and CDR2 YNFKEQ come from the germline V gene. The CDR3 region is CASSHPSGGAYGQYF. CDR3 sequence (DNA): TGTGCCAGCAGCCACCCCAGCGGGGGGGCCTACGGGCAGTACTTC.

The chain recombines TRBV2 with TRBJ2-7; the D is unclear. Trimming took 6 bases from V and 6 from J, leaving 9 bases between them. The CDR3 is made up of 11 amino acids. Germline assignment: CDR1 SNHLY and CDR2 FYNNEI. Here the CDR3 reads CASRPNSEQYF. In nucleotides, the CDR3 is TGTGCCAGCAGACCAAACAGCGAGCAGTACTTC.

This clonotype was seen repeatedly, ten times or more. V usage is TRBV29-1 and J usage is TRBJ2-7; possible D gene TRBD1, 6 bases. Trimming removed 3 bases from V and 1 base from J, with 16 bases in between. Germline CDR1 is SQVTM and CDR2 is ANQGSEA. The length of the CDR3 is 15 residues. In DNA form, the CDR3 reads TGCAGCGTTGAGGTGATGCAGGGGCCTTCCTACGAGCAGTACTTC. This sequence encodes CSVEVMQGPSYEQYF.

This clonotype was detected a few times. This chain connects TRBV7-2 to TRBJ2-7; a weak D match, TRBD2 (6 bases). The CDR3 runs to 17 residues. Per the germline V gene, CDR1 is SGHTA and CDR2 is FQGNSA. The germline V and J ends were trimmed by 1 base and 4 bases, with 20 bases remaining between them. The DNA of the CDR3 is TGTGCCAGCAGCTTAGGTTCCGGGCCGACTAGGGCGTACGAGCAGTACTTC. The encoded protein is CASSLGSGPTRAYEQYF.

This clonotype has ten or more counts. The V call is TRBV5-1, the J call TRBJ2-1; 7 bases map to TRBD1. CDR1 SGHRS and CDR2 YFSETQ come from the germline V gene. J lost 1 base, V lost 5 bases, and 3 bases had no gene match. CDR3 size: 14 residues. CDR3 region: CASRPDRSYNEQFF. DNA of the CDR3: TGCGCCAGCAGACCGGACAGGTCCTACAATGAGCAGTTCTTC.

There are many counts of this clonotype. The V and J genes are TRBV3-1 and TRBJ2-7; the D gene is possibly TRBD2 (5 bases). The ends were cut back, 3 bases at V and 4 bases at J, with 10 bases in the middle. The germline V gene has CDR1 LGHDT and CDR2 YNNKEL (reference sequence). The CDR3 is 13 residues long. In DNA, the CDR3 is TGTGCCAGCAGCCAGGGGAGTATATACGAGCAGTACTTC. Protein product: CASSQGSIYEQYF.

The CDR3 DNA follows: TGTGCCAGCAAATTAGCGGGAGAGCGTGAGCAGTTCTTC. Translating gives CASKLAGEREQFF. The chain is built from TRBV6-2 or TRBV6-3 and TRBJ2-1, with 9 nucleotides matching TRBD2. The CDR3 runs to 13 residues. The V gene end was trimmed by 7 bases and the J gene end by 9 bases; junction bases not matched to a gene: 7. CDR1 is MNHEY, CDR2 SVGEGT, per germline.

The V call is TRBV12-3 or TRBV12-4, the J call TRBJ1-3, with D hard to call. V was trimmed by 8 bases and J by 8 bases, leaving 19 bases between them. CDR3 length: 14 amino acids. CDR3 DNA: TGTGCCAGCCGTAATGCAGGTCTCGGGGACACCATATATTTT. Its translation: CASRNAGLGDTIYF.

This clonotype came up a few times. The DNA for the CDR3 is TGTGCCAGCAGCCAACCGCTAGCGGGGGGGCGTCCTCAGTTCTTC. This sequence encodes CASSQPLAGGRPQFF. The chain is built from TRBV4-2 and TRBJ2-1; 12 bases are shared with TRBD2. With V trimmed by 2 bases and J by 13 bases, 9 bases remained unmatched. The CDR3 consists of 15 residues. Germline loops: CDR1 LGHNA, CDR2 YNFKEQ.

This clonotype has a single count. Mismatch with germline at one junction end may stem from a read error. The chain has TRBV6-2 or TRBV6-3 and TRBJ2-5; 12 positions agree with TRBD2. The CDR3 spans 18 residues. Germline V gives CDR1 MNHEY, CDR2 SVGEGT. DNA for the CDR3: TGTACCAGCAGCAACAACAGACTAGCGGGAGCGACCCAAGAGACCCAGTACTTC. Translation gives CTSSNNRLAGATQETQYF.

The sample holds a few counts of this clonotype. The chain carries TRBV5-1 and TRBJ2-7; D tentatively reads TRBD1 or TRBD2 (5 bases each). Trimming removed 7 bases at V and 6 bases at J, with 14 bases between. The CDR3 consists of 12 residues. Germline CDR1 SGHRS, CDR2 YFSETQ. CDR3 amino acids: CASGPLGTEQYF. DNA for the CDR3: TGCGCCAGCGGACCCCTGGGGACCGAGCAGTACTTC.

This clonotype was counted ten times or more. V and J are TRBV15 and TRBJ2-5, with 8 bases aligning to TRBD1. The CDR3 spans 14 residues. Germline CDR1 LNHNV, CDR2 YYDKDF (reference sequence). Trimming cost V 3 bases and J 5 bases; bases outside gene matches: 5. CDR3 bases: TGTGCCACCAGCAGGAAGACAGGGGAGGAGACCCAGTACTTC. Translated, it gives CATSRKTGEETQYF.

This clonotype was counted ten times or more. The chain is built from TRBV28 and TRBJ2-3; 11 bases fit TRBD2. Looked up from germline, CDR1 is MDHEN and CDR2 is SYDVKM. This CDR3 contains 14 residues. V dropped 6 bases and J dropped 3; count of bases not matched to a gene: 2. CDR3 coding DNA: TGTGCCAGCAGGACTAGCGGGATGACAGATACGCAGTATTTT. Translated: CASRTSGMTDTQYF. Complete variable domain (other parts from reference TRBV28 and TRBJ2-3): DVKVTQSSRYLVKRTGEKVFLECVQDMDHENMFWYRQDPGLGLRLIYFSYDVKMKEKGDIPEGYSVSREKKERFSLILESASTNQTSMYLCASRTSGMTDTQYFGPGTRLTVL.

J is TRBJ1-5 and V is TRBV21-1. TRBV21-1 counts as a pseudogene. The CDR3 has 14 residues. CDR3 in DNA: TGTGCCAGCAGCAGGTCCGGACGGAATCAGCCCCAGCATTTT. The encoded protein is CASSRSGRNQPQHF.

In its sample, this clonotype was seen a few times. The chain has TRBV28 and TRBJ2-2; the D call may be TRBD1 or TRBD2 (6 bases each). Germline V gene sequence: CDR1 MDHEN, CDR2 SYDVKM. V lost 4 bases and J 5 bases, leaving 11 bases between the germline ends. This CDR3 spans 14 amino acids. CDR3 region: CASSWRDKTGELFF. In nucleotides, the CDR3 is TGTGCCAGCAGTTGGCGGGACAAAACCGGGGAGCTGTTTTTT.

This clonotype appeared a few times. The rearrangement uses TRBV27 and TRBJ2-2; 8 bases map to TRBD1. Trimming cost V 1 base and J 1 base; bases outside gene matches: 14. The CDR3 loop spans 20 amino acids. Per germline, CDR1 MNHEY and CDR2 SMNVEV (reference sequence). This CDR3 is CASSLYTPWGDRRNTGELFF. The CDR3 region has the DNA TGTGCCAGCAGTTTATATACCCCCTGGGGGGACAGGAGGAACACCGGGGAGCTGTTTTTT.